One sample yielded the 9 T cell receptor beta chains listed below, sequenced in a study of T cells in Graves' hyperthyroidism and ophthalmopathy. TCR beta CDR3 regions were amplified from RNA. A first-round RT-PCR of the TCR CDR3 used the HTBI primer set. TCRdb used MiXCR to reprocess the multiplex PCR reads, holding one entry per CDR3 protein. This sample has about 640,000 distinct CDR3 sequences; 45% occur once, and the top ten carry roughly 7.2%. Input material: peripheral blood or thyroid tissue (not recorded which). Receptor source: an adult man with Graves' disease, either hyperthyroidism or ophthalmopathy (not recorded which).

The table lists this clonotype with a few counts. The CDR3 bases are TGTGCCAGTAGTTTTAGGGACATAGGCAATCAGCCCCAGCATTTT. Translating gives CASSFRDIGNQPQHF. The chain combines TRBV19 with TRBJ1-5; D perhaps matches TRBD1 (6 bases). Germline CDR1 is LNHDA and CDR2 is SQIVND (reference sequence). The CDR3 contains 15 residues. Trimming took 5 bases from V and 2 from J, leaving 13 bases between them. The complete variable domain, with remaining parts taken from reference TRBV19 and TRBJ1-5, reads DGGITQSPKYLFRKEGQNVTLSCEQNLNHDAMYWYRQDPGQGLRLIYYSQIVNDFQKGDIAEGYSVSREKKESFPLTVTSAQKNPTAFYLCASSFRDIGNQPQHFGDGTRLSIL.

This clonotype was recorded at least ten times. The chain carries TRBV7-9 and TRBJ1-1, with D unclear. The V end was cut by 0 bases, the J end by 8 bases, with 10 bases between. The CDR3 consists of 13 residues. Germline V gene sequence: CDR1 SEHNR, CDR2 FQNEAQ (reference sequence). CDR3 in DNA: TGTGCCAGCAGCTTAGCGCTACAGTCGGAAGCTTTCTTT. It translates to CASSLALQSEAFF.

The J gene is TRBJ2-7, the V gene TRBV12-3 or TRBV12-4, with a weak D call TRBD2 (6 bases). Trimming removed 2 bases at V and 5 bases at J, with 10 bases between. CDR3 length: 13 amino acids. CDR3 region: CASSLLLAHEQYF. The DNA of the CDR3 is TGTGCCAGCAGTTTATTACTAGCCCACGAGCAGTACTTC.

The J gene is TRBJ1-6, the V gene TRBV7-9; 8 bases agree with TRBD1. Trimming at V came to 5 bases and at J to 5 bases, leaving 2 bases not matched to a gene. CDR3 size: 14 residues. Germline values: CDR1 SEHNR, CDR2 FQNEAQ (reference sequence). This CDR3 reads CASSADRDNSPLHF. The CDR3 coding sequence is TGTGCCAGCAGCGCGGACAGGGATAATTCACCCCTCCACTTT.

In this sample, this clonotype turned up a few times. V gene TRBV6-5 combines with J gene TRBJ2-5; 8 bases are shared with TRBD2. The CDR3 spans 16 residues. CDR1 MNHEY and CDR2 SVGAGI come from the germline V gene. The junction had 5 bases not matched to a gene; V was cut back by 0 bases and J by 2 bases. DNA of the CDR3: TGTGCCAGCAGTTACTCGACGGCTAGCGGGCAAGAGACCCAGTACTTC. Protein product: CASSYSTASGQETQYF.

The V and J genes are TRBV12-3 or TRBV12-4 and TRBJ1-2; TRBD1 is a possible D gene (6 bases). The CDR3 runs 12 residues. Trimming took off 6 bases at V and 8 bases at J, with 13 bases between the two ends. CDR3 region: CASSREGGGYTF. The DNA for the CDR3 is TGTGCCAGCAGCCGAGAGGGGGGCGGCTACACCTTC.

This clonotype was counted ten times or more. The J gene is TRBJ1-4, the V gene TRBV2, with D hard to call. The V end was cut by 1 base, the J end by 8 bases, with 14 bases between. The CDR3 extends over 15 amino acids. CDR1 SNHLY and CDR2 FYNNEI come from the germline V gene. CDR3 loop: CASSEEPGDGEKLFF. DNA of the CDR3: TGTGCCAGCAGTGAAGAACCTGGGGATGGAGAAAAACTGTTTTTT.

This clonotype showed up just once. A junction boundary mismatches the germline segment, possibly from a read error. The chain recombines TRBV12-3 or TRBV12-4 with TRBJ2-5; D ambiguous. This CDR3 is built from 14 residues. For the CDR3, the DNA is TGTGCCGGCAGTTTAGCAGAGTGGAAAGAGACCCAGTACTTC. The encoded protein is CAGSLAEWKETQYF.

This clonotype was counted a few times. The chain is built from TRBV5-1 and TRBJ1-2; 7 nucleotides align to TRBD1. The CDR3 is 13 amino acids. Germline V gives CDR1 SGHRS, CDR2 YFSETQ. V dropped 5 bases and J dropped 4; count of bases not matched to a gene: 5. The CDR3 region has the DNA TGCGCCAGCAGGGGACAGTTCCGCTATGGCTACACCTTC. Amino acid sequence: CASRGQFRYGYTF.